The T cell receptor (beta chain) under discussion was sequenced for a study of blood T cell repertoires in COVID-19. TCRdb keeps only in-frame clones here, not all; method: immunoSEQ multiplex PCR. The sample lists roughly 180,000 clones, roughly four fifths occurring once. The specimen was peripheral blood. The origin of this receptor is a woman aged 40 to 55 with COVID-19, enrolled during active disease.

The CDR3 is CASSPRGKQTGELFF. In DNA form, the CDR3 reads TGTGCCAGCAGCCCTAGGGGGAAGCAAACCGGGGAGCTGTTTTTT. This chain connects TRBV3-1 (or the pseudogene TRBV3-2) to TRBJ2-2, with a weak D call TRBD1 (6 bases). Germline lookup yields CDR1 LGHDT and CDR2 YNNKEL (reference sequence). The ends were cut back, 4 bases at V and 5 bases at J, with 14 bases in the middle. This CDR3 spans 15 amino acids.